This T cell receptor (beta chain) was obtained from a study of T cells after posttransplantation cyclophosphamide. Study outcomes and limitations: After PTCy, TRB diversity resembled that of CNI/methotrexate controls. Tissue-infiltrating T cells from skin or gut overlapped little with blood T cells. Donor-recipient repertoire similarity was low at 1-2 months, rising over year one.

The germline gives CDR1 SNHLY, CDR2 FYNNEI. J was trimmed by 4 bases and V by 8 bases; bases with no gene match: 8. This CDR3 has 14 amino acids. Sequencing used immunoSEQ multiplex PCR; TCRdb keeps in-frame clones, though not all of them. The repertoire has roughly 4,500 clones, approximately 80% of them found once; the top ten carry roughly 42%. Treatment was busulfan-fludarabine conditioning, a marrow graft, and cyclophosphamide on days +3 and +4. Concerning this clone itself: The antigen is unknown.

The specimen comprised PBMCs, sampled 29 days after a stem cell transplant with posttransplant cyclophosphamide. The chain couples TRBV2 to TRBJ2-3, with 8 bases matching TRBD2. This TCR was sampled from a male patient in his 50s who received an allogeneic stem cell transplant from an unrelated donor, was CMV-positive, and had acute GVHD only. The graft donor may account for some of the T cells. The chain's CDR3 is CASGGTRSADTQYF. CDR3 nucleotides: TGTGCCAGCGGAGGGACTAGATCGGCAGATACGCAGTATTTT.